These 6 T cell receptor beta chains were all obtained from the same sample, sequenced in a study of blood T cell repertoires in COVID-19 (dated by TCRdb to between 2020 and 2021). The library was built by means of the immunoSEQ multiplex PCR assay. In TCRdb, the immuneACCESS table is reduced to in-frame sequences with V and J assigned. These tables do not hold every clone; where another copy was compared, an unresolved V gene accounts for under half, and the others remain unexplained. In all, the sample holds nearly 350,000 clones, and about 90% of those were seen once. In total, the top ten clones hold more than 0.9% of the sample. The sequenced sample was PBMCs or T cells enriched from blood (not recorded which). Receptors were obtained from a young woman who had recovered from COVID-19.

The rearrangement uses TRBV3-1 (or the pseudogene TRBV3-2) and TRBJ2-1, with a weak D call TRBD1 (6 bases). The V end was cut by 1 base, the J end by 8 bases, with 9 bases between. CDR3 length: 13 amino acids. Per germline, CDR1 LGHDT and CDR2 YNNKEL (reference sequence). CDR3 loop: CASSQVQGDEQFF. The CDR3 DNA reads TGTGCCAGCAGCCAAGTACAGGGAGATGAGCAGTTCTTC.

CDR3 sequence (DNA): TGTGCCACTTCATTAGGACAGCGGGGTCCTGTCAATGAGCAGTTCTTC. It is translated as CATSLGQRGPVNEQFF. This chain uses TRBV24-1 with TRBJ2-1; D might be TRBD2 (7 bases). The V gene's germline CDR1 is KGHDR and CDR2 SFDVKD. The CDR3 contains 16 residues. V was pared by 10 bases and J by 6 bases, with 24 bases between.

The chain is built from TRBV9 and TRBJ1-3; 8 bases match TRBD1. The CDR3 consists of 16 residues. The germline V gene encodes CDR1 SGDLS and CDR2 YYNGEE. V trimming: 3 bases; J trimming: 2 bases; junction bases outside the gene matches: 7. The CDR3 DNA follows: TGTGCCAGCAGCGCGCACGGACAGGGTACTGGAAACACCATATATTTT. Translating it yields CASSAHGQGTGNTIYF.

The V gene is TRBV7-2, the J gene TRBJ1-5, with 9 bases aligning to TRBD1. Germline V gene data show CDR1 as SGHTA and CDR2 as FQGNSA. Trimming removed 5 bases from V and 6 bases from J; junction bases left unmatched: 8. The CDR3 has 15 amino acids. Written as DNA, the CDR3 is TGTGCCAGCAGCCCCTGGACAGGGGAAGGTCAGCCCCAGCATTTT. Translating gives CASSPWTGEGQPQHF.

CDR3 in DNA: TGTGCCAGCAGCTCGGAAATCTCCGGGACAGCCTATGGCTACACCTTC. This sequence encodes CASSSEISGTAYGYTF. The chain links TRBV5-4 to TRBJ1-2; TRBD1 matches 7 bases. J was trimmed by 4 bases and V by 3 bases; bases with no gene match: 12. This CDR3 comprises 16 residues. Looked up from germline, CDR1 is SGHNT and CDR2 is YYREEE (reference sequence).

The J gene is TRBJ1-2, the V gene TRBV7-8; 8 bases match TRBD1. The CDR3 has 12 residues. Germline CDR1 and CDR2: SGHVS and FQNEAQ. Trimming cost V 5 bases and J 8 bases; bases outside gene matches: 4. CDR3 amino acids: CASSMTGDGYTF. CDR3 nucleotides: TGTGCCAGCAGCATGACAGGGGACGGCTACACCTTC.